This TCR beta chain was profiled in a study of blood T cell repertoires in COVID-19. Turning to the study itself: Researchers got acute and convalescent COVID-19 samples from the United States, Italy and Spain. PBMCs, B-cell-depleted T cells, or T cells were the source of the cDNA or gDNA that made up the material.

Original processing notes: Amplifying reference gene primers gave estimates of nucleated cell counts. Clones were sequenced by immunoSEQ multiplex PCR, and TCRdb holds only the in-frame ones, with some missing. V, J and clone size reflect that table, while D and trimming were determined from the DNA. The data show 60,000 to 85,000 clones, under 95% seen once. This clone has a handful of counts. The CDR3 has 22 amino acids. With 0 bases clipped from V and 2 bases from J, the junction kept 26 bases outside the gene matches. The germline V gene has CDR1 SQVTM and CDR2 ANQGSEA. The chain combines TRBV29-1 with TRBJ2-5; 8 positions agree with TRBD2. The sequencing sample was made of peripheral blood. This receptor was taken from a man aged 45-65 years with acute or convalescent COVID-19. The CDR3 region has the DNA TGCAGCGTTGAAGATCGGATAGCGGGGTATTCGACGTTAGCCTTGAGGCAAGAGACCCAGTACTTC. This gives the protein CSVEDRIAGYSTLALRQETQYF.